This T cell receptor beta chain was identified during a study of vaccination and CD4 T cells after COVID-19. As concerns this clonotype: Its specificity is unknown.

An Oncomine TCR Beta short-read assay was used to sequence the DNA from cultured CD4+ T cells. TCRdb ran MiXCR on the PCR reads and lists one entry per CDR3 protein. The sample contains about 14,000 distinct CDR3 sequences, around 40% of which appear only once. V lost 7 bases and J lost 13, with 21 bases in between. This CDR3 is built from 13 residues. From germline, CDR1 is MNHNS and CDR2 SASEGT. Treatment of the sample: roughly ten-day PBMC culture with coronavirus spike peptide pools or control peptides (ViraFEST assay). This receptor was taken from a human donor who had recovered from COVID-19. The sample was CD4+ T cells from blood, cultured in vitro, taken after SARS-CoV-2 vaccination. This rearrangement joins TRBV6-1 to TRBJ2-3; tentatively, D is TRBD2 (7 bases). In nucleotides, the CDR3 is TGTGCCAGCAATCAACTCTCCGGGGGGCTAGAGTATTTT. Its protein product is CASNQLSGGLEYF.